The 12 T cell receptor beta chains below come from one sample, sequenced in a study of PD-L1 blockade in urothelial cancer. TCRdb keeps only in-frame clones here, not all; method: immunoSEQ multiplex PCR. Altogether fewer than 75,000 clones are present, approximately 80% being singletons, with the ten largest covering approximately 5%. Sequences were derived from PBMCs, sampled around atezolizumab (anti-PD-L1) treatment. The origin of the receptors is a man aged 70 or older with urothelial cancer.

V gene TRBV21-1 combines with J gene TRBJ2-3; the table's D gene call, TRBD2, was not cross checked with the DNA. TRBV21-1 corresponds to a pseudogene. The CDR3 spans 19 residues. The CDR3 DNA sequence: TGTGCCAGCAGCAAAAAACGAGGGGGAGGGAGAGGTTTCGGGGATACGCAGTATTTT. The encoded protein is CASSKKRGGGRGFGDTQYF.

This clone was detected once. The gene calls are TRBV5-1 and TRBJ2-5; 8 bases align to TRBD1. V shed 4 bases and J 5 bases; nucleotides not matched to a gene: 10. Germline V gives CDR1 SGHRS, CDR2 YFSETQ. This CDR3 comprises 15 residues. CDR3 coding DNA: TGCGCCAGCAGCCAATTCGGACAGGGTGGGGAGACCCAGTACTTC. Translated: CASSQFGQGGETQYF.

V and J are TRBV19 and TRBJ1-5; D is uncertain. The CDR3 consists of 16 residues. Germline V CDR1 and CDR2: LNHDA, SQIVND (reference sequence). V was cut by 7 bases and J by 0 bases, with 16 bases left in between. CDR3 in amino acids: CASTPAVDYSNQPQHF. The DNA of the CDR3 is TGTGCCAGTACCCCCGCGGTAGACTATAGCAATCAGCCCCAGCATTTT.

The rearrangement joins TRBV6-1 to TRBJ2-1, with 7 bases lining up with TRBD2. This CDR3 is built from 14 residues. Germline V gene data show CDR1 as MNHNS and CDR2 as SASEGT. V lost 2 bases, J lost 10 bases, and 8 bases stayed unmatched. CDR3 DNA: TGTGCCAGCAGTGAACTGGGGGGGGGAGCAGAGCAGTTCTTC. This encodes CASSELGGGAEQFF.

The genes are TRBV11-2 and TRBJ2-7; possible D gene TRBD2, 5 bases. There are 16 residues in the CDR3. Germline CDR1 and CDR2: SGHAT and FQNNGV. The V and J ends lost 7 bases and 2 bases respectively, with 21 bases between them. CDR3 sequence reads: CASTGRGWRAAYEQYF. DNA for the CDR3: TGTGCCAGCACCGGCCGAGGCTGGCGGGCGGCCTACGAGCAGTACTTC. Supplemented by reference TRBV11-2 and TRBJ2-7, the full variable domain reads EAGVAQSPRYKIIEKRQSVAFWCNPISGHATLYWYQQILGQGPKLLIQFQNNGVVDDSQLPKDRFSAERLKGVDSTLKIQPAKLEDSAVYLCASTGRGWRAAYEQYFGPGTRLTVT.

The chain is built from TRBV30 and TRBJ2-7; 7 nucleotides match TRBD2. Germline loops: CDR1 GTSNPN, CDR2 SVGIG (reference sequence). The CDR3 is 15 amino acids. J was trimmed by 7 bases and V by 0 bases; bases with no gene match: 12. The DNA for the CDR3 is TGTGCCTGGAGTGTTACGGCGGGAGCGAGGCGGGAGCAGTACTTC. It yields the protein CAWSVTAGARREQYF.

The V and J genes are TRBV7-6 and TRBJ2-1; TRBD1 is a possible D gene (6 bases). V lost 4 bases to trimming and J lost 3 bases, with 13 bases between them. From germline, CDR1 is SGHVS and CDR2 FNYEAQ. The CDR3 has 15 residues. The CDR3 bases are TGTGCCAGCAGCTCCTTACTGACAGGCTACAATGAGCAGTTCTTC. Translating gives CASSSLLTGYNEQFF.

V gene TRBV15 combines with J gene TRBJ2-7; D is unclear. The V gene lost 0 bases and the J gene lost 3 bases, with 3 bases spanning the gap. The germline gives CDR1 LNHNV, CDR2 YYDKDF (reference sequence). The CDR3 consists of 12 residues. CDR3 loop: CATSRDYYEQYF. The CDR3 bases are TGTGCCACCAGCAGAGATTACTACGAGCAGTACTTC.

The chain links TRBV20-1 to TRBJ2-5; no reliable D call. CDR1 and CDR2 from the germline V gene are DFQATT and SNEGSKA (reference sequence). The CDR3 spans 11 residues. V gave up 7 bases and J gave up 4 bases, with 10 bases separating them. CDR3 bases: TGCAGTGTTCCCCCCCGAGAGACCCAGTACTTC. This encodes CSVPPRETQYF.

The chain recombines TRBV4-1 with TRBJ2-7; D is possibly TRBD2 (5 bases). V gave up 1 base and J gave up 0 bases, with 10 bases separating them. CDR3 length: 15 residues. The V gene's germline CDR1 is MGHRA and CDR2 YSYEKL. CDR3 amino acids: CASSQGPGSSYEQYF. In nucleotides, the CDR3 is TGCGCCAGCAGCCAAGGCCCGGGAAGCTCCTACGAGCAGTACTTC.

The chain links TRBV5-1 to TRBJ2-7, with TRBD2 as a possible D gene (6 bases). Trimming cost V 5 bases and J 3 bases, with 15 bases left between them. Germline V gene lookup returns CDR1 SGHRS and CDR2 YFSETQ. CDR3 length: 14 amino acids. The CDR3 sequence: CASSWDSTSYEQYF. For the CDR3, the DNA is TGCGCCAGCAGTTGGGACTCTACGAGCTACGAGCAGTACTTC.

The rearrangement joins TRBV2 to TRBJ1-1, with TRBD1 matching 7 bases. After removal of 6 bases from V and 5 bases from J, the junction contained 12 bases not matched to a gene. The CDR3 is 15 residues long. Germline CDR1 and CDR2: SNHLY and FYNNEI. The CDR3 sequence: CASSGGRGRVTEAFF. The CDR3 bases are TGTGCCAGCAGCGGAGGAAGGGGGCGCGTAACTGAAGCTTTCTTT.